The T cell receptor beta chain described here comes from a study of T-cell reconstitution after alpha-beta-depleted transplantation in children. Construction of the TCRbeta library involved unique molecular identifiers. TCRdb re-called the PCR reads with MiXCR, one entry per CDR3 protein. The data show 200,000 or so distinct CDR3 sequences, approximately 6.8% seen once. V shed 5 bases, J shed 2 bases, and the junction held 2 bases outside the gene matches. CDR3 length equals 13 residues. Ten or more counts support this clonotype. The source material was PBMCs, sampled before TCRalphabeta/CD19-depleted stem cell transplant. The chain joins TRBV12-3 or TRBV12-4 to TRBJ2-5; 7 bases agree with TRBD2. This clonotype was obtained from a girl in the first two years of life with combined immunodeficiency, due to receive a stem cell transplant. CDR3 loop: CASSRAGQETQYF. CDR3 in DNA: TGTGCCAGCAGTAGAGCGGGGCAAGAGACCCAGTACTTC.